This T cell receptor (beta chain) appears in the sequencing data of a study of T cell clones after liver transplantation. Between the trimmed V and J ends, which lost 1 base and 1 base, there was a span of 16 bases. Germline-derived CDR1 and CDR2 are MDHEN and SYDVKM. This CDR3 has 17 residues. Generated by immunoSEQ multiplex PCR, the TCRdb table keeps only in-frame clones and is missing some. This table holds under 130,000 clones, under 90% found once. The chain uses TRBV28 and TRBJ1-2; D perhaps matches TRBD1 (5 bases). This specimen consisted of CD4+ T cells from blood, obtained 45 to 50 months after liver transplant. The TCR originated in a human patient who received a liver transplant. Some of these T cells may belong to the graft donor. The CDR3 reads CASSLFSGSGHNYGYTF. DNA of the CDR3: TGTGCCAGCAGTTTATTTTCAGGGTCCGGTCATAACTATGGCTACACCTTC.